Shown below are 5 T cell receptor beta chains from a single sample sequenced in a study of cytomegalovirus exposure and HLA in healthy donors. Use of 60 Vbeta and 13 Jbeta primers characterized the PCR. Assay used: immunoSEQ multiplex PCR; TCRdb lists only in-frame clones, some missing. This sample has some 96,000 clones, with around three quarters found just once. The sample comprised PBMCs. These receptors originate from a man in his forties or fifties in good health and CMV-seronegative.

This clone came up once. The chain joins TRBV9 to TRBJ2-2; 8 nucleotides line up with TRBD1. The CDR3 is made up of 15 amino acids. Germline values: CDR1 SGDLS, CDR2 YYNGEE. V dropped 4 bases and J dropped 6; count of bases not matched to a gene: 8. DNA for the CDR3: TGTGCCAGCAGCTCCAGGGGGCGAAGCGCCGGGGAGCTGTTTTTT. Protein: CASSSRGRSAGELFF. The full variable domain, completed using reference TRBV9 and TRBJ2-2, is DSGVTQTPKHLITATGQRVTLRCSPRSGDLSVYWYQQSLDQGLQFLIQYYNGEERAKGNILERFSAQQFPDLHSELNLSSLELGDSALYFCASSSRGRSAGELFFGEGSRLTVL.

CDR3 DNA sequence: TGCGCCAGCAGCCGGACAGGCCCGGGGCCCCAAGAGACCCAGTACTTC. Translation: CASSRTGPGPQETQYF. The chain links TRBV5-1 to TRBJ2-5, with 7 nucleotides matching TRBD1. The germline CDR1 and CDR2 sequences are SGHRS and YFSETQ. This CDR3 has 16 amino acids. The ends lost 4 bases at V and 1 base at J; junction bases unmatched: 10. Using reference TRBV5-1 and TRBJ2-5 for the parts outside the CDR3, the full variable domain is KAGVTQTPRYLIKTRGQQVTLSCSPISGHRSVSWYQQTPGQGLQFLFEYFSETQRNKGNFPGRFSGRQFSNSRSEMNVSTLELGDSALYLCASSRTGPGPQETQYFGPGTRLLVL.

V and J are TRBV19 and TRBJ2-1; 9 nucleotides align to TRBD2. V was pared by 6 bases and J by 3 bases, with 18 bases of the junction left unmatched. The CDR3 spans 19 residues. Germline V CDR1 and CDR2: LNHDA, SQIVND (reference sequence). The CDR3 DNA reads as TGTGCCAGTAGCCAACCCGACTGGTTGCTAGCGGGGCACTACAATGAGCAGTTCTTC. Translated: CASSQPDWLLAGHYNEQFF.

This clone showed up just once. The rearrangement joins TRBV5-1 to TRBJ2-4; a possible D gene is TRBD1 (5 bases). This CDR3 spans 15 amino acids. The germline V gene encodes CDR1 SGHRS and CDR2 YFSETQ. Trimming stripped 0 bases from V and 1 base from J, with 8 bases between. The DNA for the CDR3 is TGCGCCAGCAGCTTGGGGCAGGGTGCCAAAAACATTCAGTACTTC. Translation: CASSLGQGAKNIQYF.

This clone was seen only a few times. The rearrangement joins TRBV27 to TRBJ1-1; no firm D call. The CDR3 spans 14 residues. Germline CDR1 MNHEY, CDR2 SMNVEV (reference sequence). Trimming cost V 10 bases and J 0 bases, with 15 bases left between them. The CDR3 loop is CATSRSIMNTEAFF. The DNA of the CDR3 is TGTGCCACTTCCCGGTCCATCATGAACACTGAAGCTTTCTTT.